This TCR beta chain was observed in a study of blood T cell repertoires in COVID-19. Turning to the study itself: Nucleic acid was either cDNA or gDNA, and it came from T cells, B-cell-depleted T cells, or PBMCs.

V dropped 7 bases and J dropped 5 bases, with 15 bases sitting between them. The germline CDR1 and CDR2 sequences are MNHEY and SVGAGI. This CDR3 is built from 14 residues. Clones were sequenced by immunoSEQ multiplex PCR, and TCRdb holds only the in-frame ones, with some missing. The sample includes approximately 300,000 clones, around 90% seen only once; the top ten take 5% to 5.5%. Participant reports of clinical history set cohort assignment. Two negative PCRs, clearance, or symptom resolution characterized the recovered Cohort 3 donors. The J gene is TRBJ2-1, the V gene TRBV6-5; D gene ambiguous. Sequences were obtained from PBMCs or T cells enriched from blood (not recorded which). This clonotype originated in a man aged 55 to 70 who had recovered from COVID-19. The DNA for the CDR3 is TGTGCCAGCACGAGGCCACAAGGAAACAATGAGCAGTTCTTC. It yields the protein CASTRPQGNNEQFF.